This TCR beta chain was obtained from a study of blood T cells in healthy people across ages. Study-wide context: Template switching captured about one barcoded beta molecule per two T cells. Study conclusions and caveats: Roughly linear age-related decline in beta diversity appeared, significant by age about 37. There were more naive CD4+ cells and higher diversity in long-lived donors than in aged donors.

This clonotype has a handful of counts. Antigen specificity is unknown. Primed by a sample-barcoded 5' primer and a J-beta primer mix, a second PCR proceeded for 7 to 11 cycles. Every cDNA molecule carried a tag from a template-switch adaptor bearing 12 random nucleotides. One entry per CDR3 protein, called by TCRdb with MiXCR from the 5' RACE reads. Seen here are approximately 800,000 distinct CDR3 sequences, approximately 35% observed once, and the top ten hold over 10%. The junction had 5 bases not matched to a gene; V was cut back by 3 bases and J by 2 bases. This CDR3 region has 15 residues. CDR1 and CDR2 from the germline V gene are SGHVS and FNYEAQ.

V gene TRBV7-6 combines with J gene TRBJ2-5; TRBD1 aligns across 8 bases. The TCR sequence derives from a man aged 18 to 30 in good health. Sequenced material: blood. The CDR3 DNA reads as TGTGCCAGCAGCTTTGGGACAGGAAAACAAGAGACCCAGTACTTC. It yields the protein CASSFGTGKQETQYF.